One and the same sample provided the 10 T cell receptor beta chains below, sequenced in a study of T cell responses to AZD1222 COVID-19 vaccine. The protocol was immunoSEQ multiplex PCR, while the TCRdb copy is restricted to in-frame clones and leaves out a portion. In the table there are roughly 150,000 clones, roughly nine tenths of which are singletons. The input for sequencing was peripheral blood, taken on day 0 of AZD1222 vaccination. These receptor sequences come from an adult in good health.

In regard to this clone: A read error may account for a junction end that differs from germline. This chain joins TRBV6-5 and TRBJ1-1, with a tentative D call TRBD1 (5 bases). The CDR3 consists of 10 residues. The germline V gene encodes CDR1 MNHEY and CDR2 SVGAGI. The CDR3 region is CASREGKAVF. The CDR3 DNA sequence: TGTGCCAGCAGAGAGGGGAAGGCGGTCTTT.

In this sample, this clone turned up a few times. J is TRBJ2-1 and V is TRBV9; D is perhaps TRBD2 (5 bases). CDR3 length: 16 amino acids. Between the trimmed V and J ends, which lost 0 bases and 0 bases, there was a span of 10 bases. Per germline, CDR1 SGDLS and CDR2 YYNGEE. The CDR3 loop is CASSVEMGSSYNEQFF. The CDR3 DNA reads TGTGCCAGCAGCGTAGAGATGGGGAGCTCCTACAATGAGCAGTTCTTC.

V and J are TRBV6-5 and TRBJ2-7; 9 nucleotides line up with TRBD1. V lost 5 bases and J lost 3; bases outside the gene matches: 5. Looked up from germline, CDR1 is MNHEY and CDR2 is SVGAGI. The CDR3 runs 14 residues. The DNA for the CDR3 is TGTGCCAGCAGTCTAGACAGGGGGTTCTACGAGCAGTACTTC. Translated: CASSLDRGFYEQYF.

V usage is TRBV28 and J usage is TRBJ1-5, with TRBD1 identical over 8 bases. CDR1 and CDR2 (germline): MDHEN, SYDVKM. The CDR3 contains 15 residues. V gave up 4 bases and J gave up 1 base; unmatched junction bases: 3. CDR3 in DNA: TGTGCCAGCAGTTCCCAGGGGGCGAGCAATCAGCCCCAGCATTTT. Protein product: CASSSQGASNQPQHF.

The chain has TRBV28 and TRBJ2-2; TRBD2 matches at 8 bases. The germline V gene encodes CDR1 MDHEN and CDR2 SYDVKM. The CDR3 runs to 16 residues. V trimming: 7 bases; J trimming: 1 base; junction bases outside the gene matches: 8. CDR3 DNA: TGTGCCAGCAAACCCATGCGGGGGGTGAACACCGGGGAGCTGTTTTTT. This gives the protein CASKPMRGVNTGELFF.

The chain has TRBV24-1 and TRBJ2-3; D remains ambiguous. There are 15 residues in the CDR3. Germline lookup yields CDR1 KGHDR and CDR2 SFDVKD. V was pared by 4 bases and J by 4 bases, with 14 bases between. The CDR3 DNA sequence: TGTGCCACCAGTGACCCCAACTTACGGGCAGATACGCAGTATTTT. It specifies CATSDPNLRADTQYF.

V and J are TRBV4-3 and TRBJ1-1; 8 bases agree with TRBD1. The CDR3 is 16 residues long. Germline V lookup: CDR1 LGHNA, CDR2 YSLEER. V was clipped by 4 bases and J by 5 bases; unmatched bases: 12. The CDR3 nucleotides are TGCGCCAGCAGCCGGAACCTAGGACAGGGCGGAACTGAAGCTTTCTTT. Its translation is CASSRNLGQGGTEAFF.

The CDR3 here is CAISVTSGRSTDTQYF. Here the CDR3 DNA reads TGTGCCATCAGCGTGACTAGCGGGAGAAGCACAGATACGCAGTATTTT. The rearrangement links TRBV10-3 to TRBJ2-3, with TRBD2 identical over 12 bases. CDR3 length: 16 residues. Germline CDR1 and CDR2: ENHRY and SYGVKD. V was clipped by 6 bases and J by 0 bases; unmatched bases: 4.

The CDR3 DNA sequence: TGTGCCAGCAGCTCTACCTACGAGCAGTACTTC. Residues: CASSSTYEQYF. V gene TRBV7-9 combines with J gene TRBJ2-7; no firm D call. The CDR3 totals 11 residues. The V and J ends lost 4 bases and 2 bases respectively, with 3 bases between them. Germline loops: CDR1 SEHNR, CDR2 FQNEAQ (reference sequence).

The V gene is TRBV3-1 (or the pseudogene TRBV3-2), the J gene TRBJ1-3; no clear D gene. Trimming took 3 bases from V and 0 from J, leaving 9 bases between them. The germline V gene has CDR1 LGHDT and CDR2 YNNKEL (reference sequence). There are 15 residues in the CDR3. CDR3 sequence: CASSHAGISGNTIYF. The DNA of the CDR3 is TGTGCCAGCAGCCATGCAGGCATCTCTGGAAACACCATATATTTT.